This T cell receptor beta chain was profiled in a study of T cells in Graves' hyperthyroidism and ophthalmopathy. Germline V gene sequence: CDR1 SGHRS, CDR2 YFSETQ. With 2 bases removed from V and 3 bases from J, the gap between germline ends came to 13 bases. The CDR3 spans 15 residues. RNA transcripts gave rise to amplified TCR beta CDR3 regions. TCR CDR3 regions were first amplified by RT-PCR with HTBI primers. TCRdb passed the multiplex PCR reads through MiXCR, listing each CDR3 protein once. The data hold 700,000 or so distinct CDR3 sequences, with less than 20% observed a single time. Stability of Graves' hyperthyroidism was defined as absent ophthalmopathy progression within 18 months. Clinical symptoms, serum thyroxine, TRAb, thyroid ultrasound and orbital computed tomography informed diagnoses.

Sequenced sample: blood. The rearrangement links TRBV5-1 to TRBJ2-3; tentatively, D is TRBD1 or TRBD2 (5 bases each). The source of this sequence is a young man with Graves' hyperthyroidism. CDR3 in DNA: TGCGCCAGCAGCTTCAGGGAGCCTTCAACAGATACGCAGTATTTT. Its protein is CASSFREPSTDTQYF. Complete variable domain (other parts from reference TRBV5-1 and TRBJ2-3): KAGVTQTPRYLIKTRGQQVTLSCSPISGHRSVSWYQQTPGQGLQFLFEYFSETQRNKGNFPGRFSGRQFSNSRSEMNVSTLELGDSALYLCASSFREPSTDTQYFGPGTRLTVL.